This TCR beta chain was recovered during a study of blood T cells in healthy people across ages. Germline V gene sequence: CDR1 SGHDT, CDR2 YYEEEE. CDR3 length equals 16 residues. V lost 3 bases to trimming and J lost 7 bases; unmatched junction nucleotides: 16. The table lists this clonotype with a few counts. The second PCR ran about 6 to 11 cycles with a sample-barcoded 5' primer and J-beta primers. TCRdb reanalysed the 5' RACE reads using MiXCR and keeps one entry per CDR3 protein. This table has hundreds of thousands of distinct CDR3 sequences, around 45% appearing once. Sequencing was performed on blood. V usage is TRBV5-6 and J usage is TRBJ2-7; TRBD1 agrees at 7 bases. This receptor was taken from a man aged 60 to 75 in good health. The CDR3 nucleotides are TGTGCCAGCAGCTCTTCCCCGGGACAGCTAATTGGAGAGCAGTACTTC. Its protein is CASSSSPGQLIGEQYF.